This entry lists 27 T cell receptor beta chains sequenced from one sample in a study of control samples from healthy donors and cancer patients. The repertoire was sequenced with immunoSEQ multiplex PCR; TCRdb's copy has only in-frame clones and lacks some. The top ten clones hold around 1.1% of a sample with some 120,000 clones, 75% to 90% of them seen once. The sample was PBMCs. These receptor sequences come from a woman in her 50s with colorectal cancer.

V and J are TRBV10-3 and TRBJ2-3; D gene ambiguous. The CDR3 is 15 residues long. Germline CDR1 is ENHRY and CDR2 is SYGVKD. V was clipped by 7 bases and J by 1 base, with 15 bases between them. Here the CDR3 reads CAIMDEQDGTDTQYF. The CDR3 nucleotides read TGTGCCATCATGGATGAACAAGATGGCACAGATACGCAGTATTTT.

The chain couples TRBV2 to TRBJ2-3, with 7 nucleotides matching TRBD1. V shed 4 bases and J 1 base; nucleotides not matched to a gene: 5. The CDR3 extends over 15 amino acids. Germline CDR1 reads SNHLY; CDR2 reads FYNNEI. The CDR3 loop reads CASSVGQGGTDTQYF. DNA for the CDR3: TGTGCCAGCAGTGTCGGGCAGGGGGGCACAGATACGCAGTATTTT.

The J gene is TRBJ2-3, the V gene TRBV5-1; D is undetermined. The germline CDR1 and CDR2 sequences are SGHRS and YFSETQ. Deletions cut 0 bases from V and 2 bases from J, with 7 bases between. The CDR3 has 14 residues. CDR3 region: CASSLGVATDTQYF. DNA for the CDR3: TGCGCCAGCAGCTTGGGGGTTGCCACAGATACGCAGTATTTT.

Written as DNA, the CDR3 is TGCGCCAGCAGCCAAGCCGGGACAGGGGATGGCTACACCTTC. Translating it yields CASSQAGTGDGYTF. The chain recombines TRBV4-1 with TRBJ1-2, with 10 positions matching TRBD1. V lost 1 base, J lost 6 bases, and 2 bases stayed unmatched. Germline assignment: CDR1 MGHRA and CDR2 YSYEKL. The CDR3 loop spans 14 amino acids.

The chain couples TRBV6-5 to TRBJ1-1; 10 positions agree with TRBD1. V shed 4 bases, J shed 0 bases, and the junction held 5 bases outside the gene matches. The germline CDR1 and CDR2 sequences are MNHEY and SVGAGI. This CDR3 spans 16 amino acids. CDR3 DNA: TGTGCCAGCAGTTCGACAGGGGGCAGGATGAACACTGAAGCTTTCTTT. Amino acid sequence: CASSSTGGRMNTEAFF.

The CDR3 loop reads CASRLGWDTEAFF. The CDR3, as DNA: TGTGCCAGTAGACTGGGGTGGGACACTGAAGCTTTCTTT. V and J are TRBV19 and TRBJ1-1; D unclear. This CDR3 region has 13 residues. The V end lost 6 bases, the J end lost 3 bases, and 11 bases lay between the germline ends. CDR1 and CDR2 from the germline V gene are LNHDA and SQIVND (reference sequence).

This clone was detected once. The chain links TRBV12-3 or TRBV12-4 to TRBJ2-7; the D gene is possibly TRBD1 (8 bases). The CDR3 is made up of 13 amino acids. V lost 5 bases to trimming and J lost 7 bases, with 15 bases between them. The CDR3 loop reads CASSQTGEGEQYF. In nucleotides, the CDR3 is TGTGCCAGCAGTCAGACAGGGGAGGGGGAGCAGTACTTC.

The chain carries TRBV9 and TRBJ1-3; TRBD1 agrees at 9 bases. This CDR3 contains 14 residues. V shed 4 bases and J 8 bases; nucleotides not matched to a gene: 7. The germline gives CDR1 SGDLS, CDR2 YYNGEE. CDR3 sequence: CASSPRDRAYTIYF. In DNA, the CDR3 is TGTGCCAGCAGCCCCCGGGACAGGGCTTACACCATATATTTT. The full variable domain, in which reference TRBV9 and TRBJ1-3 provide the parts outside the CDR3, is DSGVTQTPKHLITATGQRVTLRCSPRSGDLSVYWYQQSLDQGLQFLIQYYNGEERAKGNILERFSAQQFPDLHSELNLSSLELGDSALYFCASSPRDRAYTIYFGEGSWLTVV.

The V gene is TRBV15, the J gene TRBJ1-6, with 11 nucleotides matching TRBD1. This CDR3 has 15 residues. Germline values: CDR1 LNHNV, CDR2 YYDKDF (reference sequence). Trimming at V came to 4 bases and at J to 9 bases, leaving 5 bases not matched to a gene. This CDR3 is CATSKDRGLFSPLHF. The CDR3 DNA reads TGTGCCACCAGCAAGGACAGGGGGCTTTTTTCACCCCTCCACTTT.

J is TRBJ1-1 and V is TRBV21-1; the table's D call, TRBD1, was not checked against the DNA. TRBV21-1 is described as a pseudogene. The CDR3 length is 12 residues. CDR3 sequence reads: CASSGRGAEAFF. The CDR3 DNA reads TGTGCCAGCAGCGGCAGGGGAGCTGAAGCTTTCTTT.

The chain recombines TRBV18 with TRBJ1-3; no reliable D call. Trimming took off 3 bases at V and 3 bases at J, with 9 bases between the two ends. The CDR3 is 14 residues long. The germline V gene has CDR1 KGHSH and CDR2 LQKENI. DNA for the CDR3: TGTGCCAGCTCACCCGGTCAGATTGGAAACACCATATATTTT. Translation gives CASSPGQIGNTIYF.

The chain is built from TRBV3-1 (or the pseudogene TRBV3-2) and TRBJ1-5; TRBD1 is a possible D gene (5 bases). V shed 2 bases and J shed 5 bases, with 7 bases lying between them. This CDR3 has 13 residues. Germline V gene data show CDR1 as LGHDT and CDR2 as YNNKEL (reference sequence). CDR3 region: CASSQMGDQPQHF. CDR3 DNA: TGTGCCAGCAGCCAAATGGGGGATCAGCCCCAGCATTTT.

The V gene is TRBV6-5, the J gene TRBJ2-5; no clear D. Per the germline V gene, CDR1 is MNHEY and CDR2 is SVGAGI. There are 13 residues in the CDR3. Trimming cost V 3 bases and J 5 bases, with 10 bases left between them. CDR3 loop: CASSYGVGETQYF. The CDR3 DNA follows: TGTGCCAGCAGTTATGGGGTGGGGGAGACCCAGTACTTC.

The V and J genes are TRBV9 and TRBJ2-5; a possible D gene is TRBD2 (5 bases). The CDR3 is 17 residues long. V was clipped by 0 bases and J by 3 bases, with 18 bases between them. Germline V gene sequence: CDR1 SGDLS, CDR2 YYNGEE. CDR3 sequence reads: CASSVGVATPGKETQYF. The CDR3 DNA sequence: TGTGCCAGCAGCGTAGGTGTAGCCACGCCCGGGAAAGAGACCCAGTACTTC.

This sequence joins TRBV5-6 and TRBJ2-7; D remains ambiguous. Trimming took off 4 bases at V and 0 bases at J, with 11 bases between the two ends. This CDR3 is built from 14 residues. In germline, CDR1 is SGHDT, CDR2 YYEEEE. DNA of the CDR3: TGTGCCAGCAGCCACCTCAGGCGCTCCTACGAGCAGTACTTC. The encoded protein is CASSHLRRSYEQYF.

This clone showed up just once. DNA for the CDR3: TGTGCCAGCAGCCAGGGAACCTATAATTCACCCCTCCACTTT. This codes for CASSQGTYNSPLHF. This chain connects TRBV3-1 (or the pseudogene TRBV3-2) to TRBJ1-6, with unresolved D. Germline CDR1 is LGHDT and CDR2 is YNNKEL (reference sequence). The CDR3 spans 14 residues. V was shortened by 3 bases and J by 2 bases, with 5 bases between the two germline ends.

The V gene is TRBV9, the J gene TRBJ2-7; unclear D gene. The germline V and J ends were trimmed by 3 bases and 3 bases, with 19 bases remaining between them. The CDR3 runs to 16 residues. Germline V gives CDR1 SGDLS, CDR2 YYNGEE. CDR3 sequence reads: CASSDSLSMARYEQYF. CDR3 sequence (DNA): TGTGCCAGCAGCGATAGTCTCTCCATGGCCCGCTACGAGCAGTACTTC. Full variable domain (remainder filled in from reference TRBV9 and TRBJ2-7): DSGVTQTPKHLITATGQRVTLRCSPRSGDLSVYWYQQSLDQGLQFLIQYYNGEERAKGNILERFSAQQFPDLHSELNLSSLELGDSALYFCASSDSLSMARYEQYFGPGTRLTVT.

The V and J genes are TRBV5-1 and TRBJ1-3; no definite D call. The V gene lost 0 bases and the J gene lost 6 bases, with 7 bases spanning the gap. The CDR3 has 13 amino acids. Looked up from germline, CDR1 is SGHRS and CDR2 is YFSETQ. Here the CDR3 DNA reads TGCGCCAGCAGCTTGGGGCAATTAAACACCATATATTTT. Protein product: CASSLGQLNTIYF.

This clone showed up just once. The rearrangement uses TRBV20-1 and TRBJ2-7, with D uncertain. Germline values: CDR1 DFQATT, CDR2 SNEGSKA (reference sequence). Trimming left V 0 bases short and J 2 bases short, with 2 bases between. CDR3 length: 11 residues. The CDR3 loop reads CSARDAYEQYF. The CDR3 nucleotides are TGCAGTGCTAGAGATGCCTACGAGCAGTACTTC.

The rearrangement links TRBV6-6 to TRBJ1-1; maybe TRBD1 (6 bases). Germline CDR1 and CDR2: MNHNY and SVGAGI (reference sequence). The CDR3 is 14 residues long. Trimming removed 6 bases at V and 1 base at J, with 12 bases between. CDR3 bases: TGTGCCAGCAGCCGTAGGGGGGAGAACACTGAAGCTTTCTTT. Its translation: CASSRRGENTEAFF.

V usage is TRBV28 and J usage is TRBJ1-6; 7 positions agree with TRBD1. Germline-derived CDR1 and CDR2 are MDHEN and SYDVKM. There are 13 residues in the CDR3. CDR3 DNA: TGTGTCTCAGGGGGTACCTATAATTCACCCCTCCACTTT. Translation: CVSGGTYNSPLHF. The whole variable domain, filled in from reference TRBV28 and TRBJ1-6, reads DVKVTQSSRYLVKRTGEKVFLECVQDMDHENMFWYRQDPGLGLRLIYFSYDVKMKEKGDIPEGYSVSREKKERFSLILESASTNQTSMYLCVSGGTYNSPLHFGNGTRLTVT.

The gene calls are TRBV7-2 and TRBJ2-5; 9 bases are shared with TRBD1. This CDR3 is 15 amino acids long. Losses at the gene ends were 4 bases for V and 5 bases for J; bases not matched to a gene: 8. The germline gives CDR1 SGHTA, CDR2 FQGNSA. The CDR3, as DNA: TGTGCCAGCAGCTCCTCCGGGACAGGGCCGGAGACCCAGTACTTC. This sequence encodes CASSSSGTGPETQYF. The complete variable domain, with remaining parts taken from reference TRBV7-2 and TRBJ2-5, reads GAGVSQSPSNKVTEKGKDVELRCDPISGHTALYWYRQSLGQGLEFLIYFQGNSAPDKSGLPSDRFSAERTGGSVSTLTIQRTQQEDSAVYLCASSSSGTGPETQYFGPGTRLLVL.

The rearrangement links TRBV28 to TRBJ1-1; D may be TRBD1 (6 bases). Germline loops: CDR1 MDHEN, CDR2 SYDVKM. V was clipped by 3 bases and J by 1 base, with 9 bases between them. This CDR3 contains 14 residues. The CDR3 DNA is TGTGCCAGCAGTTTGTGGACAGAGAACACTGAAGCTTTCTTT. Amino acids: CASSLWTENTEAFF.

The chain has TRBV6-1 and TRBJ2-3; D remains ambiguous. The CDR3 is 17 residues long. From germline, CDR1 is MNHNS and CDR2 SASEGT. With 0 bases removed from V and 2 bases from J, the gap between germline ends came to 15 bases. As DNA, the CDR3 is TGTGCCAGCAGTGAAGCGCTAGGCGGAACAGTCACAGATACGCAGTATTTT. The encoded protein is CASSEALGGTVTDTQYF.

The V and J genes are TRBV2 and TRBJ2-7, with 14 bases lining up with TRBD2. This CDR3 is 20 amino acids long. From germline, CDR1 is SNHLY and CDR2 FYNNEI. V lost 2 bases to trimming and J lost 2 bases; unmatched junction nucleotides: 14. Here the CDR3 DNA reads TGTGCCAGCAGTGAACCTCGGACTAGCGGGAGGTCCCACCCAGCCTACGAGCAGTACTTC. This gives the protein CASSEPRTSGRSHPAYEQYF.

The V gene is TRBV10-3, the J gene TRBJ2-6, with unresolved D. Germline CDR1 is ENHRY and CDR2 is SYGVKD. V shed 4 bases and J shed 2 bases, with 15 bases lying between them. CDR3 length: 17 residues. In nucleotides, the CDR3 is TGTGCCATCAGTGCCTCCCCTGTGAACACTGGGGCCAACGTCCTGACTTTC. Its translation is CAISASPVNTGANVLTF.

This chain's CDR3 is CASSNREADTQYF. The CDR3 coding sequence is TGCGCCAGCAGCAACAGGGAGGCAGATACGCAGTATTTT. The chain recombines TRBV5-1 with TRBJ2-3; D might be TRBD1 or TRBD2, each matching 6 bases. The CDR3 is 13 amino acids. The germline CDR1 and CDR2 sequences are SGHRS and YFSETQ. Trimming pared 4 bases from V and 4 bases from J, leaving 10 bases between. The variable domain in full, completed from reference TRBV5-1 and TRBJ2-3, reads KAGVTQTPRYLIKTRGQQVTLSCSPISGHRSVSWYQQTPGQGLQFLFEYFSETQRNKGNFPGRFSGRQFSNSRSEMNVSTLELGDSALYLCASSNREADTQYFGPGTRLTVL.